This T cell receptor (beta chain) comes out of a study of T cells in Graves' hyperthyroidism and ophthalmopathy. Study findings and constraints: By a 13 V-J model, ophthalmopathy was set apart from stable hyperthyroidism.

This clonotype has at least ten counts. Its antigen remains unknown. RNA transcripts served as the template for amplifying TCR beta CDR3 regions. The study used the HTBI primer set for a first-round RT-PCR of the TCR CDR3. TCRdb ran MiXCR on the multiplex PCR reads and lists one entry per CDR3 protein. The sample includes approximately 400,000 distinct CDR3 sequences, about 18% of them seen just once. This CDR3 contains 14 residues. The germline V gene encodes CDR1 GTSNPN and CDR2 SVGIG (reference sequence). Trimming took off 1 base at V and 6 bases at J, with 12 bases between the two ends. The sample taken for sequencing was blood. The V and J genes are TRBV30 and TRBJ2-2; possibly TRBD1 for D (5 bases). The TCR was taken from a woman aged 18 to 35 with Graves' hyperthyroidism. The CDR3 here is CAWSAGLEPGELFF. CDR3 DNA sequence: TGTGCCTGGAGTGCAGGGCTGGAGCCCGGGGAGCTGTTTTTT.